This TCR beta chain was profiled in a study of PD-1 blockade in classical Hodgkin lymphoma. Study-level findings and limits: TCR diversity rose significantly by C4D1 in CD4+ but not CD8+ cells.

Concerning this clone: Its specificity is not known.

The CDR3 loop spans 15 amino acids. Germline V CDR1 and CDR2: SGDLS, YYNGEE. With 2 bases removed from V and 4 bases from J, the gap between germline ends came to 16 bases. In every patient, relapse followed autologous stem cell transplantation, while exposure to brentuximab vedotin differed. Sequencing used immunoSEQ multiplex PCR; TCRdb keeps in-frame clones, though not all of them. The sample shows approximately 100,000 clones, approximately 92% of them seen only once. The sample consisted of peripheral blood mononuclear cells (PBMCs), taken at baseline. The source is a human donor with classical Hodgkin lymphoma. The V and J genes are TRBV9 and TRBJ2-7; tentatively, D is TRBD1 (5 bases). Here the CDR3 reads CASSVGSQTVYEQYF. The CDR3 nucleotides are TGTGCCAGCAGCGTTGGGTCCCAGACAGTATACGAGCAGTACTTC.